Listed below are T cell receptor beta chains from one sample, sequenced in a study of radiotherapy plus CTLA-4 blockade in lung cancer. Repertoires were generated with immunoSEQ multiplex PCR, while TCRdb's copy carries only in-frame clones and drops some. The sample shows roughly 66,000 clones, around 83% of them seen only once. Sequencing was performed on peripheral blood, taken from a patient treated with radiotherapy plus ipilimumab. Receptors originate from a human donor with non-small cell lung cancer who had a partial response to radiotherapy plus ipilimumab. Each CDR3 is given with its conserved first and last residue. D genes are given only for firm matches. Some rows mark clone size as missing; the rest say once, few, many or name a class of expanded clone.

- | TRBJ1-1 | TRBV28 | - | TGTGCCAGCAGTGCACCCAACCGACAGATGAACACTGAAGCTTTCTTT | CASSAPNRQMNTEAFF
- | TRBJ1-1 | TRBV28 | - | TGTGCCAGCAGTCCTGGGGGCTTGAACACTGAAGCTTTCTTT | CASSPGGLNTEAFF
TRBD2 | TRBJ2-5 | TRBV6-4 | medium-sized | TGTGCCAGCAGTGGGACTAGCGGACCTCAAGAGACCCAGTACTTC | CASSGTSGPQETQYF
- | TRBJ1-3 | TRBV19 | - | TGTGCCAGTAGTATCGCAGCAGGGCGTGGAAACACCATATATTTT | CASSIAAGRGNTIYF
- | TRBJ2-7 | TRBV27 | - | TGTGCCAGCAGTTTCAGGGGTCCTACCTACGAGCAGTACTTC | CASSFRGPTYEQYF
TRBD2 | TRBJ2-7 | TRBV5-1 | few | TGCGCCAGCAACGGACTAGCGGGAGGGCCGGGCGAGCAGTACTTC | CASNGLAGGPGEQYF
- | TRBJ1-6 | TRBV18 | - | TGTGCCAGCTCACAGGAGAACGGACCCCTCCACTTT | CASSQENGPLHF
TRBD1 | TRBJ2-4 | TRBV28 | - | TGTGCCGCCTCCGAAGTCGACAGGGCGCCCCTTCAGTACTTC | CAASEVDRAPLQYF
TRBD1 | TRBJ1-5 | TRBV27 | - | TGTGCCAGTCAGACAGGGGGAGGCAATCAGCCCCAGCATTTT | CASQTGGGNQPQHF
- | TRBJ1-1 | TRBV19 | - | TGTGCCAGTCGAGTCACCCAGAACACTGAAGCTTTCTTT | CASRVTQNTEAFF
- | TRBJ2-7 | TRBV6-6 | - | TGTGCCAGCAGTAAACAGGGCCTAGCCCCCTACGAGCAGTACTTC | CASSKQGLAPYEQYF
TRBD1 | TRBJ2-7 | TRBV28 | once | TGTGCCAGCAGATGGGGACCGGGACAGACCTACGAGCAGTACTTC | CASRWGPGQTYEQYF
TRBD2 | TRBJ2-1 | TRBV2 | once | TGTGCCAGCAGTGTTGGTCTAGCGGGAGGTGATGAGCAGTTCTTC | CASSVGLAGGDEQFF
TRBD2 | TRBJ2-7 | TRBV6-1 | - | TGTGCCAGCAGTGAAACTAGCGGGAGGCTAACCTACGAGCAGTACTTC | CASSETSGRLTYEQYF
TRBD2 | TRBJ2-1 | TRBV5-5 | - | TGTGCCAGCAGCTTGGTAAGCGGGAGGTCCGATGAGCAGTTCTTC | CASSLVSGRSDEQFF
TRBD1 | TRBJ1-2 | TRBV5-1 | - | TGCGCCAGCAGGTCGACAGGGGGCATCGATGGCTACACCTTC | CASRSTGGIDGYTF
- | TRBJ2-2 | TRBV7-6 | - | TGTGCCAGCAGCTTAGGGGGCACCTCGAACACCGGGGAGCTGTTTTTT | CASSLGGTSNTGELFF
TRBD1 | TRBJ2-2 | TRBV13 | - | TGTGCCAGCAGCTTAATAGACAGGGCGCCCACCGGGGAGCTGTTTTTT | CASSLIDRAPTGELFF
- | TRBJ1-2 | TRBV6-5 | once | TGTGCTACGGTTGCCGCGGGGTCCTATGGCTACACCTTC | CATVAAGSYGYTF
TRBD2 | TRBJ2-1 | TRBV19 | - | TGTGCCAGTATCCCACTAGCGGTCCTTTACAATGAGCAGTTCTTC | CASIPLAVLYNEQFF
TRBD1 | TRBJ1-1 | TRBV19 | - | TGTGCCAGTGCCCCAGACAGGGTCACTGAAGCTTTCTTT | CASAPDRVTEAFF
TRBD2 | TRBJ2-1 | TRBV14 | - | TGTGCCAGCAGCCGAGCCGGGACTAGCGTCTACAATGAGCAGTTCTTC | CASSRAGTSVYNEQFF
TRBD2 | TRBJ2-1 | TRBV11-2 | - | TGTGCCAGCAGCTTAGATCTAGCGGGAGGAGATGAGCAGTTCTTC | CASSLDLAGGDEQFF
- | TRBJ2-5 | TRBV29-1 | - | TGCAGCGTCTCCGGACAGATTCAAGAGACCCAGTACTTC | CSVSGQIQETQYF
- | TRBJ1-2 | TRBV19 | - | TGTGCCAGTAGTATAATCGGGGAAAACTATGGCTACACCTTC | CASSIIGENYGYTF
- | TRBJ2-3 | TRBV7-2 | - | TGTGCCAGCAGCTTAGCGCCCCAGGGGCGAGTTCCCGCAGATACGCAGTATTTT | CASSLAPQGRVPADTQYF
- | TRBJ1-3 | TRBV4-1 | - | TGCGCCAGCAGCCAAGAGGGAGGGGGTCGAAACACCATATATTTT | CASSQEGGGRNTIYF
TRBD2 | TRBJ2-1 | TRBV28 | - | TGTGCCAGCAGTATAGCGGGAGTCCGGGGCAATGAGCAGTTCTTC | CASSIAGVRGNEQFF
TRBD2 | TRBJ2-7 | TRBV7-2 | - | TGTGCCAGCAGCTCAACGTTGTCTAGCGGGAGCCTCGAGCAGTACTTC | CASSSTLSSGSLEQYF
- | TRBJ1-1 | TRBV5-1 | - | TGCGCCAGCAGCTCAGACACTGAAGCTTTCTTT | CASSSDTEAFF
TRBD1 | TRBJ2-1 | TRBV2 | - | TGTGCCAGCAGCCGGGACAGGGGGCCGGATGAGCAGTTCTTC | CASSRDRGPDEQFF
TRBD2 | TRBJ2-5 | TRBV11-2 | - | TGTGCCAGCGGGCGGGAGAGGTTTGAGACCCAGTACTTC | CASGRERFETQYF
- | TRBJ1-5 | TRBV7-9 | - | TGTGCCAGCAGCTTAGGGGACACGCTTAATCAGCCCCAGCATTTT | CASSLGDTLNQPQHF
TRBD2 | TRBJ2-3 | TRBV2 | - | TGTGCCAGCAGCCGAGCGGGAGAGGCAGATACGCAGTATTTT | CASSRAGEADTQYF
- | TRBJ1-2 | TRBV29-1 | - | TGCAGCGTTGGGGACATCTATGGCTACACCTTC | CSVGDIYGYTF
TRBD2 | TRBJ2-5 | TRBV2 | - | TGTGCCAGCAGTGATAGGAGCGGGAGGGCCCAAGAGACCCAGTACTTC | CASSDRSGRAQETQYF
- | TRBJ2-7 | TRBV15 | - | TGTGCCACCAGCAGACTACAGGGTGGGTTCTACGAGCAGTACTTC | CATSRLQGGFYEQYF
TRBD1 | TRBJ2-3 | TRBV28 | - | TGTGCCAGCAGTTACCGTTTAGGGGGCTCAGATACGCAGTATTTT | CASSYRLGGSDTQYF
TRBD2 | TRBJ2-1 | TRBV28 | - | TGTGCCAGCAGGGTAGGACTAGCGGGAGTGGATAATGAGCAGTTCTTC | CASRVGLAGVDNEQFF
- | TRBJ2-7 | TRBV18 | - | TGTGCCAGCTCACCGGGTGATAGGGGCTACGAGCAGTACTTC | CASSPGDRGYEQYF
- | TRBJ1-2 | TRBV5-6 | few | TGTGCCAGCAGCTCCCTTCTTGGTAGCCGGAGGCAAGGCTACACCTTC | CASSSLLGSRRQGYTF
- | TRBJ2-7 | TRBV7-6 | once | TGTGCCAGCAGCTCGGGGAAGCCGGACTACGAGCAGTACTTC | CASSSGKPDYEQYF
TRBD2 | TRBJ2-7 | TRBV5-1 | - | TGCGCCAGCAGCTGGGGGGGGTCAGAGGGGTACGAGCAGTACTTC | CASSWGGSEGYEQYF
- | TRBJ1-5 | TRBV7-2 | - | TGTGCCAGCAGCTTTCAGGACAATCAGCCCCAGCATTTT | CASSFQDNQPQHF
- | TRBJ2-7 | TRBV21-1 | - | TGTGCCAGCAGCAAAAACGGTGGGACTAGCGTCGGCGAGCAGTACTTC | CASSKNGGTSVGEQYF
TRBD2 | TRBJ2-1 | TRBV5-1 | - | TGCGCCAGCAGCTCGGAAACACTAGCGGGAGTTGACAATGAGCAGTTCTTC | CASSSETLAGVDNEQFF
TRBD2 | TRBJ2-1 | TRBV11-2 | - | TGTGCCAGCAGAGGAGCGGGATCTGTCTACAATGAGCAGTTCTTC | CASRGAGSVYNEQFF
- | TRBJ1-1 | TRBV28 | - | TGTGCCAGCAGTTCCGGCGGCACTGAAGCTTTCTTT | CASSSGGTEAFF
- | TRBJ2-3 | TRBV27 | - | TGTGCCAGCAGACTCGACAGATTTTACACAGATACGCAGTATTTT | CASRLDRFYTDTQYF
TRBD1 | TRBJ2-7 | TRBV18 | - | TGTGCCAGCTCACCGGGACAGGGGGCTTACGAGCAGTACTTC | CASSPGQGAYEQYF
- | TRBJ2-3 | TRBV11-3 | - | TGTGCCAGCAGCTTAGCAGGGGCCGGGATTCATAGCACAGATACGCAGTATTTT | CASSLAGAGIHSTDTQYF
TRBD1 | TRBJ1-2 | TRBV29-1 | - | TGCAGCGTTGCCCGGGACAGAGCAAACTATGGCTACACCTTC | CSVARDRANYGYTF
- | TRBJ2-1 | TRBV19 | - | TGTGCCAGTAGTCGAGGGGGATACAATGAGCAGTTCTTC | CASSRGGYNEQFF
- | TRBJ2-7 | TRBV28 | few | TGTGCCAGCAGTTTGGGGCCGGGTCCGGTATCCTACGAGCAGTACTTC | CASSLGPGPVSYEQYF
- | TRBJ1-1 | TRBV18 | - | TGTGCCAGCTCACCGGGCGGGGCGGTGAGGGAAACTGAAGCTTTCTTT | CASSPGGAVRETEAFF
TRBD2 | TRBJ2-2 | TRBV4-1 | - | TGCGCCAGCAACCAAGGTGGACTAGCGGGAGTAGGTACCGGGGAGCTGTTTTTT | CASNQGGLAGVGTGELFF
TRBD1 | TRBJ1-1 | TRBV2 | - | TGTGCCAGCGGGGGCAGGGGGAGAACTGAAGCTTTCTTT | CASGGRGRTEAFF
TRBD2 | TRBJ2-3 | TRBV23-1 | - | TGCGCCAGCAGTGATCACCCCCTATCTAGCGGGAGCACAGATACGCAGTATTTT | CASSDHPLSSGSTDTQYF
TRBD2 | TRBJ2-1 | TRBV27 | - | TGTGCCAGCACCGTCCCGGGACTAGGCAATGAGCAGTTCTTC | CASTVPGLGNEQFF
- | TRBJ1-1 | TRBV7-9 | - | TGTGCCAGCAGCCCCGGGACACTGAACACTGAAGCTTTCTTT | CASSPGTLNTEAFF